This TCR beta chain comes out of a study of regulatory T cells in long-lasting Graves disease. Overall study findings and caveats: Patients with persistent Graves' had lower TCR diversity than newly diagnosed patients.

This clonotype was counted a few times. What it binds is unknown. Libraries of TCR beta came from iRepertoire HTBI primers plus Arm-PCR of CDR3 regions. Via MiXCR, TCRdb re-called the multiplex PCR reads, giving one row per CDR3 protein. The table records roughly 500,000 distinct CDR3 sequences, 20% of them present only once. Time point: persistent/refractory GD, antithyroid drugs over 5 years with positive TRAb. PBMC-extracted RNA yielded the TCR library. Investigators report Graves' disease was diagnosed under American Thyroid Association guidelines. After removal of 3 bases from V and 3 bases from J, the junction contained 5 bases not matched to a gene. The germline CDR1 and CDR2 sequences are SGHRS and YFSETQ. This CDR3 region has 16 residues.

The chain recombines TRBV5-1 with TRBJ2-1, with 11 bases that match TRBD2. The receptor was derived from a female donor with Graves disease. The specimen comprised peripheral blood mononuclear cells (PBMCs), sampled when the disease was refractory, from a patient treated with antithyroid drugs. CDR3 nucleotides: TGCGCCAGCAGCTCAACTACTAGCGGGAGCTACAATGAGCAGTTCTTC. It specifies CASSSTTSGSYNEQFF.